The clone carrying this T cell receptor (beta chain) was recorded a few times. Its antigen is still unknown. This specimen belongs to a study of CD8 T cells in ankylosing spondylitis. This CDR3 spans 15 amino acids. Between the trimmed V and J ends, which lost 3 bases and 2 bases, there was a span of 13 bases. By quantitative 5'-RACE with molecular barcodes, the TCR beta libraries were made. TCRdb called the 5' RACE reads again in MiXCR, with one record for every CDR3 protein. The top ten hold 0.85% to 1.4% of the sample, which has about 360,000 distinct CDR3 sequences, under 15% seen once. Study results and limitations: Matched synovial fluid from ankylosing spondylitis patients was reported to be enriched for disease-linked clones. What seemed typical of ankylosing spondylitis blood was a TCR beta motif built from eight highly homologous variants. CD8+ disease-linked clones were present at relatively low frequencies in blood.

The specimen sequenced was blood, either unsorted or a sorted T cell fraction (not recorded which). The clonotype originates from a male donor with ankylosing spondylitis or in good health (not recorded which). This rearrangement joins TRBV12-3 or TRBV12-4 to TRBJ2-5; D possibly corresponds to TRBD1 (6 bases). CDR3: CASSLKDRLQETQYF. The CDR3 nucleotides are TGTGCCAGCAGTTTGAAGGACAGACTTCAAGAGACCCAGTACTTC.